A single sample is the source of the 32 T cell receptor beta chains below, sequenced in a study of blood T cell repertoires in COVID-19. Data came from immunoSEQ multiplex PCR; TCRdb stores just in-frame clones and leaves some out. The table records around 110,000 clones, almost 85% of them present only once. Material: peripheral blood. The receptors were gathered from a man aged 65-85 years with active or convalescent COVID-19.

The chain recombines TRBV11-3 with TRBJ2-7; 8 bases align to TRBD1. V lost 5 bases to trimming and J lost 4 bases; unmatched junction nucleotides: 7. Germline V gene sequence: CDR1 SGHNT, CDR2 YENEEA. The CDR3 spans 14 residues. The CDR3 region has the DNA TGTGCCAGCAGCCCAGGACAGGGTTTGTACGAGCAGTACTTC. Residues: CASSPGQGLYEQYF.

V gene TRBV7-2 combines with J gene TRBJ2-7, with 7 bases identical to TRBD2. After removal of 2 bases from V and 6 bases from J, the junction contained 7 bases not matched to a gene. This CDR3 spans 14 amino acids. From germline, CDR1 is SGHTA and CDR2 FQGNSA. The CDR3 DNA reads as TGTGCCAGCAGCTTAAACGGGGGGAAATCCGAGCAGTACTTC. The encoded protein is CASSLNGGKSEQYF.

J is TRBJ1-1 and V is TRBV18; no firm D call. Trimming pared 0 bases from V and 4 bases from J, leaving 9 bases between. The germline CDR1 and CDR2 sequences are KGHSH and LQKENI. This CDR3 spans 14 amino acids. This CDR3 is CASSPPSPSTEAFF. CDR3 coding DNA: TGTGCCAGCTCACCACCGTCGCCGAGCACTGAAGCTTTCTTT. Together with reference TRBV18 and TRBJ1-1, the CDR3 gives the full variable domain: NAGVMQNPRHLVRRRGQEARLRCSPMKGHSHVYWYRQLPEEGLKFMVYLQKENIIDESGMPKERFSAEFPKEGPSILRIQQVVRGDSAAYFCASSPPSPSTEAFFGQGTRLTVV.

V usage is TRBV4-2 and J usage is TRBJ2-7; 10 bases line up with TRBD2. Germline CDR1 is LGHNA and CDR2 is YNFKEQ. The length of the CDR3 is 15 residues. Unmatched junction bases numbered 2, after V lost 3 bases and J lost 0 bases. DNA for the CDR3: TGTGCCAGCAGCCACGGGACTAGCGCCTCCTACGAGCAGTACTTC. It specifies CASSHGTSASYEQYF.

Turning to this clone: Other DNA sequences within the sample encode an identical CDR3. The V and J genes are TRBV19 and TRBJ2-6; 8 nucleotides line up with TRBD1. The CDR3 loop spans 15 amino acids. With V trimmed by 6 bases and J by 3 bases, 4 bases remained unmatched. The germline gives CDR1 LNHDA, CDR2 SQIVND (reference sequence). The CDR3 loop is CASRRQGYGANVLTF. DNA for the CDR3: TGTGCCAGTAGACGACAGGGGTATGGGGCCAACGTCCTGACTTTC.

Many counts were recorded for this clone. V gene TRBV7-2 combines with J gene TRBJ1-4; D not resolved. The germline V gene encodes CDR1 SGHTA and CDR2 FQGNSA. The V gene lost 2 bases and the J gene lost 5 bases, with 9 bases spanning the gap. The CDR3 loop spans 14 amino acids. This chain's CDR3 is CASSLRTGNEKLFF. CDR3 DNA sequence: TGTGCCAGCAGCTTAAGGACGGGAAATGAAAAACTGTTTTTT.

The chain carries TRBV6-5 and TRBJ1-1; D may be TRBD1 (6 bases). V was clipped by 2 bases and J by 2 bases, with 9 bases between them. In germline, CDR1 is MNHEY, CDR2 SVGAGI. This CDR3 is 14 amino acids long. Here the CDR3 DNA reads TGTGCCAGCAGTTACGGGACAAAAAACACTGAAGCTTTCTTT. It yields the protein CASSYGTKNTEAFF.

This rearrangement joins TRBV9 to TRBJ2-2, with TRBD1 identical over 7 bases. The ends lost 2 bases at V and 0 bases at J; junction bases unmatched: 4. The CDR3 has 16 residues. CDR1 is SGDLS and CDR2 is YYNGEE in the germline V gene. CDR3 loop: CASSVGQTANTGELFF. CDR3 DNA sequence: TGTGCCAGCAGCGTGGGACAGACAGCGAACACCGGGGAGCTGTTTTTT.

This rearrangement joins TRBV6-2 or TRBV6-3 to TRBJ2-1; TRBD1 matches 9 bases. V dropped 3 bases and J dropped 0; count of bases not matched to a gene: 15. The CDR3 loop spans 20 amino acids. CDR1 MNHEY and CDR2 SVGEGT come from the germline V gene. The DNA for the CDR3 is TGTGCCAGCAGTTATCCCGGAGACAGGGGGGCCCATAGCTCCTACAATGAGCAGTTCTTC. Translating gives CASSYPGDRGAHSSYNEQFF.

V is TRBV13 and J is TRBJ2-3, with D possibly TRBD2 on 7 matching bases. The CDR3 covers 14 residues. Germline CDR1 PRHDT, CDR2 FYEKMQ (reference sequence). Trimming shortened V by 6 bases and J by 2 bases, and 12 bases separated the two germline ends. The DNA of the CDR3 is TGTGCCAGCAGTCCGGGGGGCCCCACAGATACGCAGTATTTT. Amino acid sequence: CASSPGGPTDTQYF.

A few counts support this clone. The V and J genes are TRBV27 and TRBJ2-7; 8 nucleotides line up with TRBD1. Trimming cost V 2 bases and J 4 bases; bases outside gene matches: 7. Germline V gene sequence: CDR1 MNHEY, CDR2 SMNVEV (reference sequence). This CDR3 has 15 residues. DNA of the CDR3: TGTGCCAGCAGTTTACGCGACAGGGGAGTATACGAGCAGTACTTC. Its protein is CASSLRDRGVYEQYF.

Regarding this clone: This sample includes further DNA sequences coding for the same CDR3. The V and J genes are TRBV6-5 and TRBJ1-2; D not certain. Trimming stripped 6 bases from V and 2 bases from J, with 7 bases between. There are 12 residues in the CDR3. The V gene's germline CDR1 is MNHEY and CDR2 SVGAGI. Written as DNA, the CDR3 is TGTGCCAGCAGGGGAGGAAACTATGGCTACACCTTC. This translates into CASRGGNYGYTF.

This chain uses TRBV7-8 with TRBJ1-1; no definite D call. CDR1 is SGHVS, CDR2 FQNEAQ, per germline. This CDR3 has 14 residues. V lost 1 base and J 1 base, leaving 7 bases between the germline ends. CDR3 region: CASSLGAGNTEAFF. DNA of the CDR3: TGTGCCAGCAGCTTAGGAGCAGGGAACACTGAAGCTTTCTTT.

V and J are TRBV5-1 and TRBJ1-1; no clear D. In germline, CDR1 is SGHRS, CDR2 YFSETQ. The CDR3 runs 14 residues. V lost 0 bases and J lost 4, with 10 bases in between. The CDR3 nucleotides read TGCGCCAGCAGCTTGGCGCAGCCGGGCACTGAAGCTTTCTTT. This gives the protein CASSLAQPGTEAFF.

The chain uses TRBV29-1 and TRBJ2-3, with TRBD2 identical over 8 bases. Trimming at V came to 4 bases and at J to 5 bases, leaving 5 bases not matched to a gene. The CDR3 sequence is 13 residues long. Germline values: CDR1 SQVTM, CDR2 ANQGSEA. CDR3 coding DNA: TGCAGCGTTGGGGCGGGGGGTTTAGATACGCAGTATTTT. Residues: CSVGAGGLDTQYF.

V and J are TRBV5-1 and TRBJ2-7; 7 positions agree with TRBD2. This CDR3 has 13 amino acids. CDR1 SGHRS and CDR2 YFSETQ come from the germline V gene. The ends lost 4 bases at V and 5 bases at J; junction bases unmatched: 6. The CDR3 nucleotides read TGCGCCAGCAGCGTCGGACTAGGCGACGAGCAGTACTTC. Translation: CASSVGLGDEQYF.

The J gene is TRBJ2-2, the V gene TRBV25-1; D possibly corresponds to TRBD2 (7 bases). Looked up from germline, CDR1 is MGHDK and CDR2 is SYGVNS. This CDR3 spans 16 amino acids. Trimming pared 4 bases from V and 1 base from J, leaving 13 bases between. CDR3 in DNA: TGTGCCAGCAGTGGAGGGGAGGGGGTGAACACCGGGGAGCTGTTTTTT. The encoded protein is CASSGGEGVNTGELFF.

CDR3 nucleotide sequence: TGCGCCAGCAGTGAAAGGGTGGGGCCAACCGGGGAGCTGTTTTTT. It translates to CASSERVGPTGELFF. The chain combines TRBV10-1 with TRBJ2-2; D might be TRBD1 (5 bases). V shed 3 bases and J shed 5 bases, with 13 bases lying between them. The CDR3 sequence is 15 residues long. The germline gives CDR1 WNHNN, CDR2 SYGVQD (reference sequence).

Here the CDR3 DNA reads TGTGCCAGCAGTTACTCGATACAGGGTGAGTATGAAAAACTGTTTTTT. Amino acid sequence: CASSYSIQGEYEKLFF. This chain joins TRBV6-2 or TRBV6-3 and TRBJ1-4; D is perhaps TRBD1 (6 bases). CDR1 MNHEY and CDR2 SVGEGT come from the germline V gene. The CDR3 extends over 16 amino acids. The V and J ends lost 0 bases and 6 bases respectively, with 14 bases between them.

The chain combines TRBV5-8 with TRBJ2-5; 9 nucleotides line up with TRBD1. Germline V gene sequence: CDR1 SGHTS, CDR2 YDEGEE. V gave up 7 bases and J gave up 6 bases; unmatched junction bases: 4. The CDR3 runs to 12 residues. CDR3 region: CASGYRGQTQYF. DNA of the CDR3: TGTGCCAGCGGCTACAGGGGGCAGACCCAGTACTTC.

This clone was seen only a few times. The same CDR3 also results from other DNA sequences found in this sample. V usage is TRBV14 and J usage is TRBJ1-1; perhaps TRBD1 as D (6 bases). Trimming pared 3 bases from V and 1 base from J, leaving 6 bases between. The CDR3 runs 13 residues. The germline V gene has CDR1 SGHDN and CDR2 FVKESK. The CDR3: CASSQGQNTEAFF. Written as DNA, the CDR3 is TGTGCCAGCAGCCAGGGACAGAACACTGAAGCTTTCTTT.

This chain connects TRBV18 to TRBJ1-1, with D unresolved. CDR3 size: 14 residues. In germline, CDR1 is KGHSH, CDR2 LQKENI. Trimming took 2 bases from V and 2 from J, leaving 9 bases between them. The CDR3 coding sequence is TGTGCCAGCTCACCAGTGCGAGGTAACACTGAAGCTTTCTTT. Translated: CASSPVRGNTEAFF.

The CDR3 region is CASSPTGTTNTGELFF. The CDR3 region has the DNA TGTGCCAGCAGCCCCACCGGGACAACGAACACCGGGGAGCTGTTTTTT. The chain joins TRBV13 to TRBJ2-2; weak D call: TRBD1 (6 bases). V was cut by 5 bases and J by 0 bases, with 13 bases left in between. CDR3 size: 16 residues. Germline V gives CDR1 PRHDT, CDR2 FYEKMQ (reference sequence).

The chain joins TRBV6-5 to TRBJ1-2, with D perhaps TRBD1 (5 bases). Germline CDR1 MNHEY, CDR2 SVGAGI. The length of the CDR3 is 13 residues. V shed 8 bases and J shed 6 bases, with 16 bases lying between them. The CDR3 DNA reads TGTGCCAGCCGTCGGGACTTCAGCAATGGCTACACCTTC. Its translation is CASRRDFSNGYTF.

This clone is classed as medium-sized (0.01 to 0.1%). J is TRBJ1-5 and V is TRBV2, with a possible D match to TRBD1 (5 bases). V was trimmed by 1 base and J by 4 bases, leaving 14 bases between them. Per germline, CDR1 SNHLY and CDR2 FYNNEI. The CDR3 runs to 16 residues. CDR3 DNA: TGTGCCAGCAGTGAAGGAGTCAGGGCAAGAAATCAGCCCCAGCATTTT. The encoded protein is CASSEGVRARNQPQHF.

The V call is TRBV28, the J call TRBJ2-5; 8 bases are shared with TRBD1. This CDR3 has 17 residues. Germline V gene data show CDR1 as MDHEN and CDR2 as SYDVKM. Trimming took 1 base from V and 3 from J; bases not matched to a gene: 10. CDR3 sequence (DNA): TGTGCCAGCAGTTTATCGGCAGGGGGCGTTAATGAAGAGACCCAGTACTTC. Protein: CASSLSAGGVNEETQYF.

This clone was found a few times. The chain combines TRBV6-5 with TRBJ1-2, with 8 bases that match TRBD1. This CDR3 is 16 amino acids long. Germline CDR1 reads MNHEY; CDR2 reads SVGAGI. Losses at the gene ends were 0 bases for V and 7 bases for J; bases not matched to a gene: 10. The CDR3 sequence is CASSYSNIPGQAGYTF. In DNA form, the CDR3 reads TGTGCCAGCAGTTACTCCAATATCCCGGGACAGGCTGGCTACACCTTC.

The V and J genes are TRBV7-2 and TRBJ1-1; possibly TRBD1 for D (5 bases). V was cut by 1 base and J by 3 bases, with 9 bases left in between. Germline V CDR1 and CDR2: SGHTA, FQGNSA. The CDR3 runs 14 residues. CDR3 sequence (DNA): TGTGCCAGCAGCTTAGTCGGCAGGGACACTGAAGCTTTCTTT. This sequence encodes CASSLVGRDTEAFF.

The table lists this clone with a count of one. The chain's CDR3 is CSVHDRGNEAFF. CDR3 DNA sequence: TGCAGCGTTCACGACAGGGGAAATGAAGCTTTCTTT. The V call is TRBV29-1, the J call TRBJ1-1; TRBD1 aligns across 8 bases. J lost 7 bases, V lost 5 bases, and 6 bases had no gene match. Germline V CDR1 and CDR2: SQVTM, ANQGSEA. The CDR3 covers 12 residues.

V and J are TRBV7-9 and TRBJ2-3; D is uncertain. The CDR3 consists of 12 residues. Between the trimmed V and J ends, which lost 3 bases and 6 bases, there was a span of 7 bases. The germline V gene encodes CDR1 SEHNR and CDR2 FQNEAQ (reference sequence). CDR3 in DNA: TGTGCCAGCAGCTTCCTAGACGATACGCAGTATTTT. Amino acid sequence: CASSFLDDTQYF. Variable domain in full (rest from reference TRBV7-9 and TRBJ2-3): DTGVSQNPRHKITKRGQNVTFRCDPISEHNRLYWYRQTLGQGPEFLTYFQNEAQLEKSRLLSDRFSAERPKGSFSTLEIQRTEQGDSAMYLCASSFLDDTQYFGPGTRLTVL.

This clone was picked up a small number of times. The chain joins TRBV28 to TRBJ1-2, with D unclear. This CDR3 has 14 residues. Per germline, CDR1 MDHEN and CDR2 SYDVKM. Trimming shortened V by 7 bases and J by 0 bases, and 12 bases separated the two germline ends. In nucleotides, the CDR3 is TGTGCCAGCATTGGTCCCGGGACTAACTATGGCTACACCTTC. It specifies CASIGPGTNYGYTF.

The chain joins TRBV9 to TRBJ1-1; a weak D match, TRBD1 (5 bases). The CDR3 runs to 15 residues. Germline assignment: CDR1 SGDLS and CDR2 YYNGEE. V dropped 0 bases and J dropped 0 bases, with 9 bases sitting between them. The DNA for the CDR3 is TGTGCCAGCAGCGTAGCTACAGGACTGAACACTGAAGCTTTCTTT. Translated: CASSVATGLNTEAFF.